The TCR beta chain described here comes from a study of cytomegalovirus exposure and HLA in healthy donors. Trimming pared 4 bases from V and 10 bases from J, leaving 14 bases between. The CDR3 totals 12 residues. Germline V gives CDR1 SGHRS, CDR2 YFSETQ. Vbeta (60) and Jbeta (13) primers were used in the PCR. Clones were read by immunoSEQ multiplex PCR, and TCRdb kept only the in-frame ones, dropping some. The sample lists 70,000 to 90,000 clones; about 81% were seen once. The TCR comes from a man aged 60-69 years in good health and CMV-seronegative. V and J are TRBV5-1 and TRBJ2-5, with D possibly matching TRBD1 (6 bases). The sequencing input was PBMCs. The CDR3 loop is CASSLTGALQYF. The CDR3 region has the DNA TGCGCCAGCAGCCTGACAGGAGCCCTCCAGTACTTC.